The clone carrying this TCR beta chain was counted a few times. The V end was cut by 0 bases, the J end by 2 bases, with 10 bases between. This CDR3 spans 15 amino acids. Per the germline V gene, CDR1 is MNHEY and CDR2 is SMNVEV (reference sequence). The data were taken from a study of blood T cell repertoires in COVID-19. This table comes from immunoSEQ multiplex PCR, and its TCRdb copy is limited to in-frame clones, with some not included. This sample has roughly 65,000 clones, with about three quarters found just once. The TCR sequence derives from a human donor in a cohort sampled during active COVID-19. The sample was peripheral blood. The chain combines TRBV27 with TRBJ1-1, with D unresolved. CDR3 nucleotide sequence: TGTGCCAGCAGTTTATCATCCGGGGTTAACACTGAAGCTTTCTTT. It specifies CASSLSSGVNTEAFF.